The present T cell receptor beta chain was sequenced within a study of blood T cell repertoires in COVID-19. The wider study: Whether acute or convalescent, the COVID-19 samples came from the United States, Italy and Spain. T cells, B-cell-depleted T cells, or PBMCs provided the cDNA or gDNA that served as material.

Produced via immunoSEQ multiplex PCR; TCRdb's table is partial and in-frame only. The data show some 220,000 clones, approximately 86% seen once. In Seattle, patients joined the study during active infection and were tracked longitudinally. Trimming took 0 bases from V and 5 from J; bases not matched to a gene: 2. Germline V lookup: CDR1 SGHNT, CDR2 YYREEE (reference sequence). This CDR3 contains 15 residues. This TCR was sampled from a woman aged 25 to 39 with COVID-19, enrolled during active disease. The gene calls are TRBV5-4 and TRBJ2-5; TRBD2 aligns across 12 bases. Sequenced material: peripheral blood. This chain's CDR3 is CASSLGLAGAETQYF. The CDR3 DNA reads TGTGCCAGCAGCTTGGGACTAGCGGGAGCTGAGACCCAGTACTTC.